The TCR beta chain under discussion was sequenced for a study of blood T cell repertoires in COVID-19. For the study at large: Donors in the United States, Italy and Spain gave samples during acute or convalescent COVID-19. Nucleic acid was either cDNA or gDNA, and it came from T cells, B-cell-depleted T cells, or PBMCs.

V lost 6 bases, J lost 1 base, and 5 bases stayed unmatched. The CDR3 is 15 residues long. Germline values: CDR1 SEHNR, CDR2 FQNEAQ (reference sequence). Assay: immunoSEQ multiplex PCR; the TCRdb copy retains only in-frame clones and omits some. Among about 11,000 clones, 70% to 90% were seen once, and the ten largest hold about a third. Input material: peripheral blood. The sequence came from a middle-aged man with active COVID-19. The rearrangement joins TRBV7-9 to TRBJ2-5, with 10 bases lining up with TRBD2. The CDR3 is CASSPGTSAQETQYF. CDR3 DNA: TGTGCCAGCAGTCCCGGGACTAGCGCCCAAGAGACCCAGTACTTC.